This T cell receptor (beta chain) originates from a study of early T cells in non-severe SARS-CoV-2 infection (dated by TCRdb to the early 2020s). The study in broad terms: TCR sequencing used bulk RNA from unsorted whole blood, so alpha and beta chains could not be paired.

The library was generated by 5' RACE. Sequencing used a NextSeq 500. In the TCR library protocol, unique molecular identifiers were attached to individual cDNA molecules to correct for PCR bias and sequencing error. TCR alpha and beta chains were both sequenced, and the abundances of alpha and beta sequences in each sample were closely correlated with each other. As for the original processing: Decombinator V4 was used to perform V gene, J gene and CDR3 annotation of TCR sequences. TCRs were defined as expanded if a significant change between any two time points was detected under a Poisson model with p below 0.0001. TCR abundances were normalised to the total number of TCRs sequenced per sample and expressed as counts per million. MAIT TCRs were defined by TRAV1-2 paired with TRAJ12, TRAJ20 or TRAJ33, and iNKT TCRs by TRAV10 paired with TRAJ18. VDJdb, accessed 1 November 2021, was searched for CMV, EBV and SARS-CoV-2 annotated TCRs, excluding TCRs annotated for multiple antigens. The public reads were quality trimmed at Q25 with fastp and then assembled into clones with MiXCR by TCRdb, keeping productive beta chains. Records with the same CDR3 protein are collapsed into one entry carrying the most frequent genes and DNA. The V and J calls reflect TCRdb's pipeline rather than the authors' work. The sample table contains 25,000 to 35,000 distinct CDR3 sequences; only one count was recorded for less than 6% of them. 10% to 15% of the sample is held by the ten biggest clonotypes.

About this clonotype: Its antigen target is currently unknown. No base qualities exist here, and no much larger clone lies one base off it.

The study was a case-control design nested within a healthcare worker cohort in London, UK, with weekly nasopharyngeal swab PCR tests and blood sampling. Healthcare workers were recruited during the week of the UK lockdown, between 23 and 31 March 2020, and followed weekly for up to roughly 15 weeks. What the work shows at the level of the full study, not this receptor alone: Matching against VDJdb was skewed toward anti-spike CD8 responses, likely underestimated virus-specific expansions, and missed private and CD4 specificities.

V is cut back by 3 bases and J by 1 base, with 1 base in the junction unmatched. The CDR3 contains 14 residues, cysteine and phenylalanine counted. The DNA shown is the 42-base CDR3, in frame from base 1. From the germline V gene, CDR1 is SGHRS and CDR2 is YFSETQ. The receptor was isolated from an adult who was a healthcare worker with PCR-confirmed SARS-CoV-2 infection or an uninfected control (not recorded which). The specimen was whole blood. This sequence uses TRBV5-1 and TRBJ1-1, with 9 junctional bases fitting TRBD1. The DNA sequence is given as TGCGCCAGCAGCTGGGGACAGGGGAACACTGAAGCTTTCTTT. This is translated as CASSWGQGNTEAFF.